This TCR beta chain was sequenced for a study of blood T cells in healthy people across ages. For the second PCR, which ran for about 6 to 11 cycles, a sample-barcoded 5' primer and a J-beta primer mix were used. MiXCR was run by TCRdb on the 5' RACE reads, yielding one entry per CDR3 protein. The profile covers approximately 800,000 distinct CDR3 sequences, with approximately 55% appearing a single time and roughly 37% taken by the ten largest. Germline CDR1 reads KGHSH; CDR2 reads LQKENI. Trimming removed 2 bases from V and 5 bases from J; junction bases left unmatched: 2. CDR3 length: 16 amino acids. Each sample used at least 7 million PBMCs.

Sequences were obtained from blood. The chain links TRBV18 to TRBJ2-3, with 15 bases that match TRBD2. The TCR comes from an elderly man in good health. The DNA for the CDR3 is TGTGCCAGCTCACCAGGGACTAGCGGGAGGAGAGATACGCAGTATTTT. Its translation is CASSPGTSGRRDTQYF.